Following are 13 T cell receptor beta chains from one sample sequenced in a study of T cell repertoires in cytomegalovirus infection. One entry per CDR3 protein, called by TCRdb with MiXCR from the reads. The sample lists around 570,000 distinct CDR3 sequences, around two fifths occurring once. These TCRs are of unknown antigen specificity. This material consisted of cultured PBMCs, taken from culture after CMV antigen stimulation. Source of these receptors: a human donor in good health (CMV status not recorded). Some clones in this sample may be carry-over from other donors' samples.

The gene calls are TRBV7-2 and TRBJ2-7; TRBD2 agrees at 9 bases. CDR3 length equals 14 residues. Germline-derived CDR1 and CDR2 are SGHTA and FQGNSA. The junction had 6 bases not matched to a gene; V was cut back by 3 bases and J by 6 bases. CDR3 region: CASSFQTSGIEQYF. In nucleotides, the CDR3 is TGTGCCAGCAGCTTCCAGACTAGCGGAATCGAGCAGTACTTC.

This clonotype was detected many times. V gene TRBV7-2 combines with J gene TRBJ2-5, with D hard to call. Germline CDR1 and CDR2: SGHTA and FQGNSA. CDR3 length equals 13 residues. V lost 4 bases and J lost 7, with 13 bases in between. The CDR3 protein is CASSWDSPGTQYF. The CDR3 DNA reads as TGTGCCAGCAGCTGGGATAGCCCGGGGACCCAGTACTTC.

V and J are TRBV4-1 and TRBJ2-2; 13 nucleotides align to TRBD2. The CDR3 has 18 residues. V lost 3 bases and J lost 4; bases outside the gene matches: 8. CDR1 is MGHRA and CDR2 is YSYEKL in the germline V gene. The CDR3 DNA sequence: TGCGCCAGCAGCCAGCCCCGGACTAGCGGGGGACGCACCGGGGAGCTGTTTTTT. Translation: CASSQPRTSGGRTGELFF.

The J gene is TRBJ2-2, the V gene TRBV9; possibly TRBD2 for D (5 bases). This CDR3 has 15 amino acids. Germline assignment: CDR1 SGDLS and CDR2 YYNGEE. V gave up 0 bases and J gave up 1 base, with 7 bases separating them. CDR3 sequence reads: CASSVVGVNTGELFF. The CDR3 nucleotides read TGTGCCAGCAGCGTAGTCGGGGTGAACACCGGGGAGCTGTTTTTT.

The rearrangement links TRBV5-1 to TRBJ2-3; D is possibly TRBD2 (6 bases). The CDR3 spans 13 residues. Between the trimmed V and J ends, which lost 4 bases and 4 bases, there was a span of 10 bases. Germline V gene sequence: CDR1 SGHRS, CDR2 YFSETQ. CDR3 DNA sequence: TGCGCCAGCAGCGAGGGGAGGCCAGATACGCAGTATTTT. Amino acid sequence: CASSEGRPDTQYF.

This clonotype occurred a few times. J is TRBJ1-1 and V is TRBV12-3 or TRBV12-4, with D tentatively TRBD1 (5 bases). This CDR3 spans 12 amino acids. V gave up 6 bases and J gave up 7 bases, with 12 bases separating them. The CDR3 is CASSPGLSEAFF. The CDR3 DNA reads TGTGCCAGCAGCCCGGGACTGAGTGAAGCTTTCTTT.

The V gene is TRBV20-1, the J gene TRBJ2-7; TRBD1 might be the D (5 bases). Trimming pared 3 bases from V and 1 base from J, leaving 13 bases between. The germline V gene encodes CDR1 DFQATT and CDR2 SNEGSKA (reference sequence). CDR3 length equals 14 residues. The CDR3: CSARARALSYEQYF. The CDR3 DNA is TGCAGTGCTAGGGCCAGGGCTTTATCCTACGAGCAGTACTTC.

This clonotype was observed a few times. CDR3 amino acids: CASSTRLAGGHYSTDTQYF. The DNA of the CDR3 is TGTGCCAGCAGCACCAGACTAGCGGGGGGGCATTATAGCACAGATACGCAGTATTTT. The rearrangement uses TRBV7-8 and TRBJ2-3, with TRBD2 matching over 14 bases. CDR1 is SGHVS and CDR2 is FQNEAQ in the germline V gene. This CDR3 has 19 residues. After removal of 5 bases from V and 0 bases from J, the junction contained 10 bases not matched to a gene.

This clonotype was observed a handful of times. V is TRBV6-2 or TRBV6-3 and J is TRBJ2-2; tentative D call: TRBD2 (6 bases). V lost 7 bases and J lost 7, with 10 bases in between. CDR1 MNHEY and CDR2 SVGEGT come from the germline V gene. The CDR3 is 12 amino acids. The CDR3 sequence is CASKRVSGELFF. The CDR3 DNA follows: TGTGCCAGCAAGCGGGTCAGCGGGGAGCTGTTTTTT.

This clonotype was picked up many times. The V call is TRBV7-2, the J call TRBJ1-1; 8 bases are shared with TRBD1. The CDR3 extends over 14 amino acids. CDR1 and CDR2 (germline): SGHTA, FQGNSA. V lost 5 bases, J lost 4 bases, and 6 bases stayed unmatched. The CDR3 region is CASSPRQGSTEAFF. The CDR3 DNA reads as TGTGCCAGCAGCCCCCGACAGGGGAGCACTGAAGCTTTCTTT.

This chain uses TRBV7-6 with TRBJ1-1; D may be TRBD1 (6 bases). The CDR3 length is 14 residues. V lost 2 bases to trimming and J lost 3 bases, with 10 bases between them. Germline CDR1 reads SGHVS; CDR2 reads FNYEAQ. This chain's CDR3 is CASSLRQADTEAFF. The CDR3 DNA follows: TGTGCCAGCAGCTTAAGACAGGCGGACACTGAAGCTTTCTTT.

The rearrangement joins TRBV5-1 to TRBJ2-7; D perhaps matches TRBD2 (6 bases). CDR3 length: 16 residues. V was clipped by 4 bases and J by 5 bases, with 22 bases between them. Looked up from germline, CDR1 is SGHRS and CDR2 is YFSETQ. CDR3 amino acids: CASSRPGGISRNEQYF. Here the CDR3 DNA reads TGCGCCAGCAGCCGCCCCGGCGGGATCTCGCGGAACGAGCAGTACTTC.

Here the CDR3 DNA reads TGTGCCAGCAGCTTAGCGGCGGCTTCTGACAATGAGCAGTTCTTC. Encoded protein: CASSLAAASDNEQFF. V gene TRBV7-9 combines with J gene TRBJ2-1, with D uncertain. Trimming cost V 0 bases and J 5 bases, with 11 bases left between them. This CDR3 is 15 amino acids long. Germline V lookup: CDR1 SEHNR, CDR2 FQNEAQ (reference sequence).